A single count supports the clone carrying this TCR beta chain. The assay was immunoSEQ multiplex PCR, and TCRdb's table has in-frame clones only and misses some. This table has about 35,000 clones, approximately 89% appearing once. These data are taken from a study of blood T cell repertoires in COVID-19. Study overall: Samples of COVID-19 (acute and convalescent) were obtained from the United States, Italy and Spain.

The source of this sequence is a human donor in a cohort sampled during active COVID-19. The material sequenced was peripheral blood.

The CDR3 nucleotides are TGTGCCAGCAGTGAAGCAGGGACGAGGGACACCCGTCCTTCACCCCTCCACTTT. Residues: CASSEAGTRDTRPSPLHF. The V call is TRBV2, the J call TRBJ1-6, with TRBD1 as a possible D gene (6 bases). This CDR3 contains 18 residues. Germline assignment: CDR1 SNHLY and CDR2 FYNNEI. V dropped 0 bases and J dropped 9 bases, with 21 bases sitting between them.